This T cell receptor beta chain was captured in a study of human T cells and chemical hapten exposure. Study details: Patch tests applied 0.01% DPC to the upper back, read at 6 days.

The time point denotes: pre-sensitization, week 0. The treatment here: therapeutic diphenylcyclopropenone sensitization with weekly scalp DPC. The sample holds many counts of this clonotype. Its antigen is not identified. TCRdb re-called the RACE reads through MiXCR, storing one row per CDR3 protein. The sample holds 380,000 or so distinct CDR3 sequences; 5.5% are singletons and the top ten take about 8.2%. Study-wide results and caveats: The study found that DPC sensitization did not change TCRs above 1 in 1000 frequency.

Trimming stripped 7 bases from V and 5 bases from J, with 8 bases between. CDR1 is MNHEY and CDR2 is SVGEGT in the germline V gene. The CDR3 runs 11 residues. This sample comprised whole blood, obtained in connection with sensitization to the hapten diphenylcyclopropenone (DPC). The V call is TRBV6-2 or TRBV6-3, the J call TRBJ1-1, with D perhaps matching TRBD1 (5 bases). The sequence was collected from a woman younger than 30 with alopecia areata. Some clones in this sample may be carry-over from other donors' samples. The CDR3 reads CASNRGTEAFF. As DNA, the CDR3 is TGTGCCAGCAATCGGGGGACTGAAGCTTTCTTT.